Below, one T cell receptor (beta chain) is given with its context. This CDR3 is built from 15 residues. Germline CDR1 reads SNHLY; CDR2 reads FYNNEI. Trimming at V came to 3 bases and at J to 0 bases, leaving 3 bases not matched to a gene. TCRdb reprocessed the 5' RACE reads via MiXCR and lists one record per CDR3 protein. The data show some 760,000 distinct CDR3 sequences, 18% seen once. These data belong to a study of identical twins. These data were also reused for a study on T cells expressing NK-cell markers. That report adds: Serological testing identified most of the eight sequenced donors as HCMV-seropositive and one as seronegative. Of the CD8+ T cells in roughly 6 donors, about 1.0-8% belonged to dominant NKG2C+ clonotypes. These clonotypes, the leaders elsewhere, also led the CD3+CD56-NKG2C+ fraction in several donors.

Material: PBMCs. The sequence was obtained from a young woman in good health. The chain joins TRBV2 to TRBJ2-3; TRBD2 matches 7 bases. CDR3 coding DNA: TGTGCCAGCAGTGAGAGCGGGGACAGCACAGATACGCAGTATTTT. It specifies CASSESGDSTDTQYF.